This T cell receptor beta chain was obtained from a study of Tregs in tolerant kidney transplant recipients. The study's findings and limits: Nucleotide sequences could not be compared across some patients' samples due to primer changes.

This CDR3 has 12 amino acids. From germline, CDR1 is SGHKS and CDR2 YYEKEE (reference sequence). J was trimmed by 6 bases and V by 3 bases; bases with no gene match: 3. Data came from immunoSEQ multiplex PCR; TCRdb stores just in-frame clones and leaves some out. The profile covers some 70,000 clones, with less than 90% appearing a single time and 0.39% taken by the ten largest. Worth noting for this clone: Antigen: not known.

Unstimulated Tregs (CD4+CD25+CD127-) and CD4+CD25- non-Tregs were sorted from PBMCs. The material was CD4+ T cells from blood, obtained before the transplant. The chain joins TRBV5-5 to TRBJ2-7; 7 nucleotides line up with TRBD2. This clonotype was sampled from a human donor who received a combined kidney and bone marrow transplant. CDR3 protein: CASSSPGGEQYF. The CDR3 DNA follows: TGTGCCAGCAGCTCGCCGGGGGGCGAGCAGTACTTC. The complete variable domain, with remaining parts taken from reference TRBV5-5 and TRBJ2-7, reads DAGVTQSPTHLIKTRGQQVTLRCSPISGHKSVSWYQQVLGQGPQFIFQYYEKEERGRGNFPDRFSARQFPNYSSELNVNALLLGDSALYLCASSSPGGEQYFGPGTRLTVT.